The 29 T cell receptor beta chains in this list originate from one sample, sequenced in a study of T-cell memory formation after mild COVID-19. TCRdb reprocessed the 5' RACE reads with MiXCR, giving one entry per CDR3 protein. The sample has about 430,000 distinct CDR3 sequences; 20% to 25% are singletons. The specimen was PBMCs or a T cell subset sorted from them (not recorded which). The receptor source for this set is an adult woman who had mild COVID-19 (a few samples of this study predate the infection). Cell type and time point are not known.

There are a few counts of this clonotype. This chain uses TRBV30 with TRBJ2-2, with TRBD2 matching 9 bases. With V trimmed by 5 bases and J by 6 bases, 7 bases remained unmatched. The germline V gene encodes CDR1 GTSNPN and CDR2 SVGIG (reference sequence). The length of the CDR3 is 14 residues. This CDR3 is CAWDFSGSSGELFF. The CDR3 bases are TGTGCCTGGGACTTTAGCGGGAGCTCCGGGGAGCTGTTTTTT.

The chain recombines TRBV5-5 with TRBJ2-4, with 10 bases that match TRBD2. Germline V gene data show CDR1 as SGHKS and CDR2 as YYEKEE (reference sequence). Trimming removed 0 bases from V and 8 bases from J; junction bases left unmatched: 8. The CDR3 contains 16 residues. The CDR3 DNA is TGTGCCAGCAGCTTGGGAATGGGACTAGCGTCGGACATTCAGTACTTC. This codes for CASSLGMGLASDIQYF. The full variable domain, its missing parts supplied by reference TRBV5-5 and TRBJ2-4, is DAGVTQSPTHLIKTRGQQVTLRCSPISGHKSVSWYQQVLGQGPQFIFQYYEKEERGRGNFPDRFSARQFPNYSSELNVNALLLGDSALYLCASSLGMGLASDIQYFGAGTRLSVL.

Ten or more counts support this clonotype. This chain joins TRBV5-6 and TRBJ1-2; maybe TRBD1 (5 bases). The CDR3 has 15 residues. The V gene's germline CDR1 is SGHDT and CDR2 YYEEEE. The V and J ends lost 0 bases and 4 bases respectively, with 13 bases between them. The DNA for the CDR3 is TGTGCCAGCAGCTTGGAAAAGGACGGGGCCTATGGCTACACCTTC. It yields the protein CASSLEKDGAYGYTF.

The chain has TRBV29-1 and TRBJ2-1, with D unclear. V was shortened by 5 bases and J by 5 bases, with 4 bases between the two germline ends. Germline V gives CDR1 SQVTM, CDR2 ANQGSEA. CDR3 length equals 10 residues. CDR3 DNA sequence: TGCAGCGTTAGACACAATGAGCAGTTCTTC. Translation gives CSVRHNEQFF.

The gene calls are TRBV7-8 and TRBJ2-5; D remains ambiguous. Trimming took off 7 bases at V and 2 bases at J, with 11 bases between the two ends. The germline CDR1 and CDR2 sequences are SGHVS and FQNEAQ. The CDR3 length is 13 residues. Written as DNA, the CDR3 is TGTGCCAGCACCTTGAACCCGCAAGAGACCCAGTACTTC. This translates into CASTLNPQETQYF.

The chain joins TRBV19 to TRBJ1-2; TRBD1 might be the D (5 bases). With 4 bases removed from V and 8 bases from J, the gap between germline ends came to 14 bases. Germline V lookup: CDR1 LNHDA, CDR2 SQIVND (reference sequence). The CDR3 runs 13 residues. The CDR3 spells CASSTRDGMGYTF. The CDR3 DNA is TGTGCCAGTAGTACCCGGGACGGTATGGGCTACACCTTC.

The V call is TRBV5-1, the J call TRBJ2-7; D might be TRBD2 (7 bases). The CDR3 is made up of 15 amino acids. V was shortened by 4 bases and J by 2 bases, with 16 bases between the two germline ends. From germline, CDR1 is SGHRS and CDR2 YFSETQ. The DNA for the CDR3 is TGCGCCAGCAGCCCCCTCGGGGGGCCCGCCTACGAGCAGTACTTC. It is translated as CASSPLGGPAYEQYF.

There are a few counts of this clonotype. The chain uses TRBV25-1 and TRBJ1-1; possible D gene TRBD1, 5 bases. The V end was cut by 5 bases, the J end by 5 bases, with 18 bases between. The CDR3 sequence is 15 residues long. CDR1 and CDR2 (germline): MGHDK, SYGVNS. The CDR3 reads CASSLEGTSGTEAFF. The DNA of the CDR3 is TGTGCCAGCAGTCTAGAAGGGACGAGTGGGACTGAAGCTTTCTTT.

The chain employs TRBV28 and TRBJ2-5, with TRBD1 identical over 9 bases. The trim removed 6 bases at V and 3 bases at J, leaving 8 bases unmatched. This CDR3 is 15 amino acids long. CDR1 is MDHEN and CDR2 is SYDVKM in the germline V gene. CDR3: CASSSAGTGKETQYF. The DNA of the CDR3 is TGTGCCAGCAGCTCAGCCGGGACAGGGAAAGAGACCCAGTACTTC.

CDR3 region: CASRWDATYNEQFF. In DNA form, the CDR3 reads TGTGCCAGCAGATGGGACGCAACCTACAATGAGCAGTTCTTC. The V call is TRBV12-3 or TRBV12-4, the J call TRBJ2-1; either TRBD1 or TRBD2 may fit D (5 bases each). Trimming took off 6 bases at V and 2 bases at J, with 11 bases between the two ends. The CDR3 sequence is 14 residues long.

In nucleotides, the CDR3 is TGCGCCAGCAGCTTACCCCCAGGGGATGAGCAGTTCTTC. It codes for CASSLPPGDEQFF. The genes are TRBV5-1 and TRBJ2-1; tentatively, D is TRBD1 (6 bases). Germline V gene lookup returns CDR1 SGHRS and CDR2 YFSETQ. This CDR3 is 13 amino acids long. The ends were cut back, 2 bases at V and 8 bases at J, with 11 bases in the middle.

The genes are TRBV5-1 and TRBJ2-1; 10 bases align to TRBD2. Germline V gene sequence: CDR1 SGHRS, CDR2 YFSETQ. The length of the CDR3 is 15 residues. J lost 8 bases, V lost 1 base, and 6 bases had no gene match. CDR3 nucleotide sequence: TGCGCCAGCAGCTTGTCGGCTAGCGGGAGTTATGAGCAGTTCTTC. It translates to CASSLSASGSYEQFF.

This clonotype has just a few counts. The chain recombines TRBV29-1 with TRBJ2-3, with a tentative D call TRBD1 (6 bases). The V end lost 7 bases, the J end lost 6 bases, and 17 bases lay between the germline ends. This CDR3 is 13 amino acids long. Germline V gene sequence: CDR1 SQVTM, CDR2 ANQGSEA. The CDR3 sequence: CSAYLDSLDTQYF. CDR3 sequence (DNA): TGCAGCGCTTACCTGGACAGTTTGGATACGCAGTATTTT.

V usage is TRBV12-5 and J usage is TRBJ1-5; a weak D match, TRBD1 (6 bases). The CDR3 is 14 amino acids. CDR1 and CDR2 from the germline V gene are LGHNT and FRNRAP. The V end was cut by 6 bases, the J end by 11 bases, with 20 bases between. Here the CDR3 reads CASGDDRSGVSQHF. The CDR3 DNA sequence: TGTGCTAGTGGGGATGACAGATCAGGGGTGTCCCAGCATTTT.

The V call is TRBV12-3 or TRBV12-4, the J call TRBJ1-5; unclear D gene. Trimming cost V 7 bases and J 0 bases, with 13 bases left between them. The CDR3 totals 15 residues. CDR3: CASTLDGYSNQPQHF. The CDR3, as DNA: TGTGCCAGCACTCTGGACGGATATAGCAATCAGCCCCAGCATTTT.

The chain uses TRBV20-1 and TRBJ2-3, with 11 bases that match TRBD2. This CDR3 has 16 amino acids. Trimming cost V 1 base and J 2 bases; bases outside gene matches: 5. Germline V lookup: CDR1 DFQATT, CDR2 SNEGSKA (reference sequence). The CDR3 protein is CSARGLAGGTTDTQYF. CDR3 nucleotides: TGCAGTGCTAGAGGCCTAGCGGGGGGAACCACAGATACGCAGTATTTT.

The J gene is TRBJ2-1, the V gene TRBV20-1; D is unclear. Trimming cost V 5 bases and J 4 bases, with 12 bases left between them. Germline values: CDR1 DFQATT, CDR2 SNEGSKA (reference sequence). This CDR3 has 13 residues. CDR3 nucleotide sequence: TGCAGTGCTCCGACACCCGCGTACAATGAGCAGTTCTTC. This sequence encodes CSAPTPAYNEQFF.

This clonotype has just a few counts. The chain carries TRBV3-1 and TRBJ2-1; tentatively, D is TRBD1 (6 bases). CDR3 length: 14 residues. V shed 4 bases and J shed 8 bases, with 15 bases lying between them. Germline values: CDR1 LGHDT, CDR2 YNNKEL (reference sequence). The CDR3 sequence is CASSPTGARDEQFF. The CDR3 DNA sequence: TGTGCCAGCAGCCCGACAGGCGCAAGGGATGAGCAGTTCTTC.

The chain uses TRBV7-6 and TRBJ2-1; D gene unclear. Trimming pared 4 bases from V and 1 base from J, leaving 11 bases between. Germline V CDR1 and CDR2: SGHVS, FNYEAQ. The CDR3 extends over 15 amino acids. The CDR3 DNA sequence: TGTGCCAGCAGCTCGATTCCCCTATCCTACAATGAGCAGTTCTTC. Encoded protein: CASSSIPLSYNEQFF.

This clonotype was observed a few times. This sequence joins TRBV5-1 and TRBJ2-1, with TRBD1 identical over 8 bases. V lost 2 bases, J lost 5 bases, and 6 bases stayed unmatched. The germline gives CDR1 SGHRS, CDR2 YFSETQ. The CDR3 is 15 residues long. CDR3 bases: TGCGCCAGCAGCTTCTGGATGGGACAGGACAATGAGCAGTTCTTC. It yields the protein CASSFWMGQDNEQFF.

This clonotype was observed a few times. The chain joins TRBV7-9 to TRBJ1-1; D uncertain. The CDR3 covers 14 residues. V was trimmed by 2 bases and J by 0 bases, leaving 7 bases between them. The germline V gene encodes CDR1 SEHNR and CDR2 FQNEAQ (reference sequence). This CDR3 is CASSLSSVNTEAFF. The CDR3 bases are TGTGCCAGCAGCTTATCTAGTGTGAACACTGAAGCTTTCTTT.

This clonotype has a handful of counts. Here the CDR3 DNA reads TGTGCCAGCAGCCCTCAAGGGGGCACAGATACGCAGTATTTT. Its protein is CASSPQGGTDTQYF. V is TRBV7-3 and J is TRBJ2-3; a possible D gene is TRBD1 (5 bases). Looked up from germline, CDR1 is SGHTA and CDR2 is FQGTGA. The CDR3 has 14 amino acids. Between the trimmed V and J ends, which lost 5 bases and 1 base, there was a span of 10 bases.

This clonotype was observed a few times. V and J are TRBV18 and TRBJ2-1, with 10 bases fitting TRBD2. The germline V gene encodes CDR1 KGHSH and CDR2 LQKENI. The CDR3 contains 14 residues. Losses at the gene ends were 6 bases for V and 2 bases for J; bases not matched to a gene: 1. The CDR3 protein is CASSGTSAYNEQFF. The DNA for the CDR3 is TGTGCCAGCTCCGGGACTAGCGCCTACAATGAGCAGTTCTTC.

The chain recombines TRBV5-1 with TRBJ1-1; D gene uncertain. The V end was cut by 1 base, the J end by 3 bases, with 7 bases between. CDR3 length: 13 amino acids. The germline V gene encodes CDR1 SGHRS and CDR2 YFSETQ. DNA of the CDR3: TGCGCCAGCAGCTTGTTAGTGGACACTGAAGCTTTCTTT. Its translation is CASSLLVDTEAFF.

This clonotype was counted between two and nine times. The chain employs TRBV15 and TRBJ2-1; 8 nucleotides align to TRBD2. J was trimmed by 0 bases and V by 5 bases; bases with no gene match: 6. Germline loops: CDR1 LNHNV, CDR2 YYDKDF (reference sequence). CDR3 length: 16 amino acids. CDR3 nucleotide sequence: TGTGCCACCAGCCCCGGGAGGGAAAGCTCCTACAATGAGCAGTTCTTC. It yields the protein CATSPGRESSYNEQFF.

CDR3 coding DNA: TGTGCCAGCAGAGCGGGACCCGACACCGGGGAGCTGTTTTTT. Its translation is CASRAGPDTGELFF. The chain carries TRBV6-1 and TRBJ2-2, with 7 bases fitting TRBD2. CDR3 size: 14 residues. The germline V gene has CDR1 MNHNS and CDR2 SASEGT. Trimming removed 6 bases from V and 3 bases from J; junction bases left unmatched: 4.

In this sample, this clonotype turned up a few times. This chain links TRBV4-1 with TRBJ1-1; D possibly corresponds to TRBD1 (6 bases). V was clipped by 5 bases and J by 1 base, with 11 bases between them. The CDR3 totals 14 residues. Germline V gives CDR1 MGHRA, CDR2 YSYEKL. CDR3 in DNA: TGCGCCAGCAGCACCCGGGACACGAACACTGAAGCTTTCTTT. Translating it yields CASSTRDTNTEAFF.

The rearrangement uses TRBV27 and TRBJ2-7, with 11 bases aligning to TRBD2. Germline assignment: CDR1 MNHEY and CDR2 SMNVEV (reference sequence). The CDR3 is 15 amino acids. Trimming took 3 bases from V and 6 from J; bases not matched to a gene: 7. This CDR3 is CASSLLAGGLGEQYF. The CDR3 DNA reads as TGTGCCAGCAGTTTGCTAGCGGGAGGTCTAGGCGAGCAGTACTTC.

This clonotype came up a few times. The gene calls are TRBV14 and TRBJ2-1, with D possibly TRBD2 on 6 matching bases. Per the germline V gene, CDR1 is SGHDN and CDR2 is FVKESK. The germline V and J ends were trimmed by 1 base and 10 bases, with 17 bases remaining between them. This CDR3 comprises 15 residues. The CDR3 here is CASSQGRQRGGEQFF. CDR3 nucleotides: TGTGCCAGCAGCCAAGGTCGGCAGAGGGGAGGCGAGCAGTTCTTC.